Shown below are 3 T cell receptor beta chains from a single sample sequenced in a study of OX40 agonist ivuxolimab in advanced cancers. The method was immunoSEQ multiplex PCR; TCRdb's version includes in-frame clones alone and lacks a portion of them. The sample has some 58,000 clones, roughly 80% seen once. The material sequenced was CD4+ or CD8+ T cells sorted from blood, taken in a trial of the OX40 agonist ivuxolimab. These TCRs come from an adult with an advanced solid tumor such as melanoma, head and neck, liver or kidney cancer.

This clone was counted only a few times. The chain joins TRBV5-6 to TRBJ2-3, with TRBD2 identical over 9 bases. V shed 4 bases, J shed 7 bases, and the junction held 13 bases outside the gene matches. Germline V gene sequence: CDR1 SGHDT, CDR2 YYEEEE. The CDR3 spans 16 residues. The CDR3 DNA reads TGTGCCAGCAGCCGGTTACCGGGACTAGCAAGAAATACGCAGTATTTT. Its translation is CASSRLPGLARNTQYF. Based on the CDR3 plus reference TRBV5-6 and TRBJ2-3, the full variable domain is DAGVTQSPTHLIKTRGQQVTLRCSPKSGHDTVSWYQQALGQGPQFIFQYYEEEERQRGNFPDRFSGHQFPNYSSELNVNALLLGDSALYLCASSRLPGLARNTQYFGPGTRLTVL.

This chain uses TRBV10-3 with TRBJ2-6; 9 nucleotides match TRBD2. V trimming: 2 bases; J trimming: 3 bases; junction bases outside the gene matches: 8. There are 18 residues in the CDR3. Looked up from germline, CDR1 is ENHRY and CDR2 is SYGVKD. The CDR3 DNA is TGTGCCATCAGTGAGGGGATAGCGGGAGTTTATGGGGCCAACGTCCTGACTTTC. Protein sequence: CAISEGIAGVYGANVLTF.

This clone was counted only a few times. The V call is TRBV4-2, the J call TRBJ2-1; 16 bases fit TRBD2. The CDR3 sequence is 19 residues long. V shed 1 base and J 4 bases; nucleotides not matched to a gene: 7. Germline V gene lookup returns CDR1 LGHNA and CDR2 YNFKEQ. This chain's CDR3 is CASSQVAGTSGRGYNEQFF. The CDR3 nucleotides read TGTGCCAGCAGCCAAGTCGCTGGGACTAGCGGGAGGGGGTACAATGAGCAGTTCTTC.